This T cell receptor (beta chain) was identified during a study of technical replicates of blood from several donors. V lost 1 base and J lost 3; bases outside the gene matches: 10. Germline V lookup: CDR1 SNHLY, CDR2 FYNNEI. The length of the CDR3 is 18 residues. Profiled with immunoSEQ multiplex PCR; TCRdb holds only in-frame clones, not every one. Found here are tens of thousands of clones, 95% of them singletons; the top ten hold 0.26%. The sequence was collected from a human donor in good health. This chain joins TRBV2 and TRBJ2-2, with 8 bases fitting TRBD1. Material: T cells isolated from PBMCs. CDR3 DNA: TGTGCCAGCAGTGAAGGGACAGGGAGAAATATTGACACCGGGGAGCTGTTTTTT. It specifies CASSEGTGRNIDTGELFF.